A single sample is the source of the 26 T cell receptor beta chains below, sequenced in a study of graft-versus-host responses after intestinal transplantation. The protocol was immunoSEQ multiplex PCR, while the TCRdb copy is restricted to in-frame clones and leaves out a portion. The repertoire includes 120,000 or so clones, 93% of them detected once, and 0.4% to 0.55% sits in the top ten. These receptors' targets are unknown. The sequencing here drew on unstimulated CD8+ T cells sorted from spleen or lymph node cells, taken before intestinal transplant. These receptors were collected from a human donor who received an intestinal transplant.

The genes are TRBV19 and TRBJ2-2, with 7 positions matching TRBD1. The V and J ends lost 3 bases and 4 bases, in that order; junction bases with no gene match: 5. This CDR3 region has 15 residues. In germline, CDR1 is LNHDA, CDR2 SQIVND (reference sequence). CDR3: CASSIWDSTTGELFF. The CDR3, as DNA: TGTGCCAGTAGTATCTGGGACAGTACCACCGGGGAGCTGTTTTTT. The whole variable domain, filled in from reference TRBV19 and TRBJ2-2, reads DGGITQSPKYLFRKEGQNVTLSCEQNLNHDAMYWYRQDPGQGLRLIYYSQIVNDFQKGDIAEGYSVSREKKESFPLTVTSAQKNPTAFYLCASSIWDSTTGELFFGEGSRLTVL.

V gene TRBV5-1 combines with J gene TRBJ1-1; no definite D call. This CDR3 region has 14 residues. In germline, CDR1 is SGHRS, CDR2 YFSETQ. V was pared by 0 bases and J by 2 bases, with 8 bases between. CDR3 in DNA: TGCGCCAGCAGCTTGGGAGGGTATAACACTGAAGCTTTCTTT. Its translation: CASSLGGYNTEAFF.

As DNA, the CDR3 is TGTGCCAGTAGTATTTGGGACATGATACCTGGGGCCAACGTCCTGACTTTC. Translation: CASSIWDMIPGANVLTF. J is TRBJ2-6 and V is TRBV19; a weak D match, TRBD1 (6 bases). The CDR3 totals 17 residues. Germline values: CDR1 LNHDA, CDR2 SQIVND (reference sequence). Trimming took 3 bases from V and 2 from J, leaving 14 bases between them.

The chain links TRBV9 to TRBJ2-1; TRBD2 matches 10 bases. The CDR3 is made up of 16 amino acids. Per the germline V gene, CDR1 is SGDLS and CDR2 is YYNGEE. With 2 bases clipped from V and 1 base from J, the junction kept 3 bases outside the gene matches. CDR3 DNA: TGTGCCAGCAGCGTCAGCGGGAGGGTATCCTACAATGAGCAGTTCTTC. Translated, it gives CASSVSGRVSYNEQFF.

J is TRBJ2-3 and V is TRBV27, with D unclear. The germline gives CDR1 MNHEY, CDR2 SMNVEV (reference sequence). V lost 5 bases, J lost 0 bases, and 15 bases lay in between. The CDR3 length is 16 residues. The CDR3 here is CASSPAGLTSTDTQYF. For the CDR3, the DNA is TGTGCCAGCAGTCCCGCCGGGCTAACTAGCACAGATACGCAGTATTTT.

The chain is built from TRBV7-9 and TRBJ2-7; 8 bases agree with TRBD2. Looked up from germline, CDR1 is SEHNR and CDR2 is FQNEAQ (reference sequence). V lost 5 bases to trimming and J lost 0 bases; unmatched junction nucleotides: 3. This CDR3 contains 14 residues. In DNA form, the CDR3 reads TGTGCCAGCAGCCCGGGGACTAGCTCCTACGAGCAGTACTTC. Encoded protein: CASSPGTSSYEQYF.

The V and J genes are TRBV19 and TRBJ2-7, with D perhaps given as TRBD1 or TRBD2 (5 bases each). CDR1 and CDR2 from the germline V gene are LNHDA and SQIVND (reference sequence). The CDR3 totals 14 residues. The V and J ends lost 4 bases and 6 bases respectively, with 16 bases between them. The CDR3 loop reads CASSRQGAIREQYF. Written as DNA, the CDR3 is TGTGCCAGTAGTAGGCAGGGAGCGATACGCGAGCAGTACTTC.

The chain has TRBV12-5 and TRBJ1-1; TRBD1 might be the D (6 bases). Trimming pared 5 bases from V and 1 base from J, leaving 11 bases between. CDR3 length: 14 amino acids. Germline CDR1 is LGHNT and CDR2 is FRNRAP. CDR3 sequence reads: CASGRTERNTEAFF. The CDR3 region has the DNA TGTGCTAGTGGTCGGACAGAAAGGAACACTGAAGCTTTCTTT.

The rearrangement joins TRBV5-1 to TRBJ2-3; 8 bases line up with TRBD1. The CDR3 has 16 amino acids. Per germline, CDR1 SGHRS and CDR2 YFSETQ. J was trimmed by 4 bases and V by 4 bases; bases with no gene match: 11. The CDR3 DNA is TGCGCCAGCAGCCCACGGACAGGGTCTATCCCAGATACGCAGTATTTT. Protein product: CASSPRTGSIPDTQYF.

The chain is built from TRBV2 and TRBJ1-2; 7 nucleotides align to TRBD1. The CDR3 is 15 amino acids. The J segment lost 6 bases and the V segment lost 7 bases, leaving 14 bases of the junction unmatched. The germline V gene has CDR1 SNHLY and CDR2 FYNNEI. CDR3 bases: TGTGCCAGCATTGGCAGGGACAGAGGAGGAAATGGCTACACCTTC. Translation: CASIGRDRGGNGYTF.

This chain links TRBV5-1 with TRBJ2-3; D uncertain. CDR1 is SGHRS and CDR2 is YFSETQ in the germline V gene. The ends were cut back, 0 bases at V and 2 bases at J, with 13 bases in the middle. The CDR3 length is 16 residues. The CDR3 sequence is CASSLDNNSFTDTQYF. The CDR3 DNA follows: TGCGCCAGCAGCTTGGATAACAACAGCTTCACAGATACGCAGTATTTT.

This CDR3 is CASSLAVSSNSYNEQFF. CDR3 DNA sequence: TGTGCCAGCAGCTTGGCCGTCAGCTCGAACTCCTACAATGAGCAGTTCTTC. This chain connects TRBV5-6 to TRBJ2-1; D remains ambiguous. This CDR3 is built from 17 residues. The V end was cut by 0 bases, the J end by 0 bases, with 13 bases between. The germline V gene has CDR1 SGHDT and CDR2 YYEEEE.

J is TRBJ2-7 and V is TRBV29-1; 7 bases line up with TRBD2. J lost 3 bases, V lost 2 bases, and 4 bases had no gene match. CDR1 SQVTM and CDR2 ANQGSEA come from the germline V gene. CDR3 length equals 13 residues. Here the CDR3 reads CSVETSGIYEQYF. DNA for the CDR3: TGCAGCGTTGAAACCAGCGGGATCTACGAGCAGTACTTC.

This chain joins TRBV4-1 and TRBJ2-1, with TRBD2 matching over 9 bases. Germline V gene lookup returns CDR1 MGHRA and CDR2 YSYEKL. V gave up 0 bases and J gave up 4 bases; unmatched junction bases: 4. The CDR3 contains 16 residues. This chain's CDR3 is CASSQDETSGYNEQFF. The CDR3 region has the DNA TGCGCCAGCAGCCAAGATGAGACTAGCGGATACAATGAGCAGTTCTTC.

V usage is TRBV7-9 and J usage is TRBJ2-7; 8 nucleotides agree with TRBD1. V dropped 3 bases and J dropped 5; count of bases not matched to a gene: 12. CDR1 and CDR2 (germline): SEHNR, FQNEAQ (reference sequence). The CDR3 consists of 16 residues. The CDR3 DNA sequence: TGTGCCAGCAGCTTTGGGACAGGCAAGCTCTACGACGAGCAGTACTTC. It encodes CASSFGTGKLYDEQYF.

The chain combines TRBV6-1 with TRBJ2-1; no reliable D call. Germline loops: CDR1 MNHNS, CDR2 SASEGT. The CDR3 has 15 residues. V was trimmed by 5 bases and J by 7 bases, leaving 18 bases between them. The CDR3: CASSWAPASRNEQFF. The CDR3 DNA sequence: TGTGCCAGCAGTTGGGCTCCCGCTAGTCGGAATGAGCAGTTCTTC.

This chain connects TRBV5-8 to TRBJ1-2; possibly TRBD1 for D (6 bases). The ends were cut back, 3 bases at V and 4 bases at J, with 19 bases in the middle. CDR1 and CDR2 from the germline V gene are SGHTS and YDEGEE. The CDR3 is 16 residues long. The CDR3 sequence is CASSSPRTDRTYGYTF. The CDR3 nucleotides are TGTGCCAGCAGCTCCCCGCGGACAGACAGAACCTATGGCTACACCTTC.

The genes are TRBV7-9 and TRBJ2-7; D unresolved. This CDR3 is 12 amino acids long. Between the trimmed V and J ends, which lost 5 bases and 6 bases, there was a span of 11 bases. Germline loops: CDR1 SEHNR, CDR2 FQNEAQ (reference sequence). The CDR3 nucleotides read TGTGCCAGCAGCCCCTCCCCCATCGAGCAGTACTTC. Translated: CASSPSPIEQYF. The variable domain in full, completed from reference TRBV7-9 and TRBJ2-7, reads DTGVSQNPRHKITKRGQNVTFRCDPISEHNRLYWYRQTLGQGPEFLTYFQNEAQLEKSRLLSDRFSAERPKGSFSTLEIQRTEQGDSAMYLCASSPSPIEQYFGPGTRLTVT.

The rearrangement links TRBV7-8 to TRBJ2-7; D remains ambiguous. Germline loops: CDR1 SGHVS, CDR2 FQNEAQ. This CDR3 spans 11 amino acids. Trimming took 3 bases from V and 6 from J, leaving 6 bases between them. CDR3 sequence: CASSFGGEQYF. In DNA form, the CDR3 reads TGTGCCAGCAGCTTTGGTGGCGAGCAGTACTTC.

The chain uses TRBV6-1 and TRBJ2-4, with D perhaps assigned TRBD1 or TRBD2 (5 bases each). Looked up from germline, CDR1 is MNHNS and CDR2 is SASEGT. This CDR3 has 15 residues. Trimming took 9 bases from V and 1 from J, leaving 16 bases between them. CDR3 loop: CASGPLWGAKNIQYF. The CDR3, as DNA: TGTGCCAGTGGCCCTCTCTGGGGGGCCAAAAACATTCAGTACTTC.

V is TRBV7-3 and J is TRBJ2-1, with TRBD2 matching 11 bases. CDR1 and CDR2 (germline): SGHTA, FQGTGA. The CDR3 contains 15 residues. V was pared by 6 bases and J by 8 bases, with 9 bases of the junction left unmatched. The CDR3 spells CASRLAGGNMDEQFF. The CDR3 coding sequence is TGTGCCAGCAGGCTAGCGGGAGGCAACATGGATGAGCAGTTCTTC.

The sample holds one count of this clone. The chain is built from TRBV11-2 and TRBJ1-1; perhaps TRBD1 as D (6 bases). V was pared by 6 bases and J by 7 bases, with 24 bases between. The CDR3 runs 16 residues. Germline lookup yields CDR1 SGHAT and CDR2 FQNNGV. CDR3 region: CASREGGKWGGDEAFF. In nucleotides, the CDR3 is TGTGCCAGCAGAGAGGGGGGGAAGTGGGGAGGGGATGAAGCTTTCTTT.

V usage is TRBV2 and J usage is TRBJ2-3; 12 bases match TRBD2. V lost 6 bases and J lost 4; bases outside the gene matches: 8. CDR3 length: 16 residues. CDR1 and CDR2 (germline): SNHLY, FYNNEI. As DNA, the CDR3 is TGTGCCAGCAGGGTGACTAGCGGGAGTGGCGCAGATACGCAGTATTTT. This gives the protein CASRVTSGSGADTQYF.

CDR3 nucleotides: TGTGCCAGTAGTATGGGGATGGGGCCGCCCAGCTCCTACAATGAGCAGTTCTTC. It codes for CASSMGMGPPSSYNEQFF. V usage is TRBV19 and J usage is TRBJ2-1, with D possibly TRBD1 on 5 matching bases. Trimming stripped 3 bases from V and 0 bases from J, with 18 bases between. CDR1 and CDR2 (germline): LNHDA, SQIVND (reference sequence). CDR3 length equals 18 residues. The full variable domain, with the rest looked up from reference TRBV19 and TRBJ2-1, is DGGITQSPKYLFRKEGQNVTLSCEQNLNHDAMYWYRQDPGQGLRLIYYSQIVNDFQKGDIAEGYSVSREKKESFPLTVTSAQKNPTAFYLCASSMGMGPPSSYNEQFFGPGTRLTVL.

V is TRBV4-1 and J is TRBJ2-1; TRBD1 is a possible D gene (6 bases). This CDR3 has 15 amino acids. Deletions cut 1 base from V and 2 bases from J, with 9 bases between. Germline loops: CDR1 MGHRA, CDR2 YSYEKL. The CDR3 nucleotides read TGCGCCAGCAGCCAAGCTGGGGGCGCCTACAATGAGCAGTTCTTC. Translated: CASSQAGGAYNEQFF.

V and J are TRBV29-1 and TRBJ2-1; D might be TRBD2 (6 bases). The CDR3 is made up of 12 amino acids. V was clipped by 4 bases and J by 7 bases, with 11 bases between them. Germline CDR1 SQVTM, CDR2 ANQGSEA. The CDR3 sequence: CSVAGVRNEQFF. The DNA for the CDR3 is TGCAGCGTTGCGGGAGTCCGAAATGAGCAGTTCTTC.